Reported below is one T cell receptor beta chain. Its antigen is unidentified. The data belong to a study of shared clonotypes between healthy human individuals. Points from the study as a whole: Deeper or shallower sequencing was expected to change how clonotypes are shared among donors.

Both subsets, CD45RA+ naive and CD45RA-negative memory, were split from the CD4+ cells. The CDR3 covers 17 residues. CDR1 is GTSNPN, CDR2 SVGIG, per germline (reference sequence). The trim removed 0 bases at V and 1 base at J, leaving 3 bases unmatched. Sorted subsets were amplified in replicate PCRs using 150 to 250 ng DNA, about 30,000 T cell genomes. Produced via immunoSEQ multiplex PCR; TCRdb's table is partial and in-frame only. The repertoire has approximately 2.5 million clones, 90% to 95% of them found once; the top ten carry around 0.14%. What was sequenced was naive CD4+ T cells sorted from blood. Subset reported: CD45RA+ positively selected. The chain has TRBV30 and TRBJ2-2; 12 positions match TRBD2. The clonotype originates from a man aged 18 to 35 in good health. The CDR3 spells CAWSVASGRVNTGELFF. DNA of the CDR3: TGTGCCTGGAGTGTGGCTAGCGGGAGGGTGAACACCGGGGAGCTGTTTTTT.